A single sample is the source of the 23 T cell receptor beta chains below, sequenced in a study of vaccination and CD4 T cells after COVID-19 (dated by TCRdb to 2022 to 2024). The meaning of the sample's treatment or condition label: approximately nine-day PBMC culture with coronavirus spike peptide pools or control peptides (ViraFEST assay). For these TCRs, the target antigens are not known. Library preparation employed PCR. TCRdb shows the sequencer as Illumina iSeq 100. At the Johns Hopkins FTIC core, DNA from the cultured CD4+ T cells underwent TCR sequencing with the Oncomine TCR Beta short-read assay. Through fastp at Q25 and MiXCR, TCRdb rebuilt clones from the public reads, retaining in-frame beta chains. Rows with a matching CDR3 protein are joined into one entry that keeps the most common DNA and genes. This sample lists under 20,000 distinct CDR3 sequences; around 40% were detected once. Together, the top ten hold just over 6.5% of the sample.

The sample in question was CD4+ T cells from blood, cultured in vitro, obtained after SARS-CoV-2 vaccination. The receptors were sampled from a human donor who had recovered from COVID-19.

This rearrangement joins TRBV7-2 to TRBJ1-2; maybe TRBD1 (6 bases). V gave up 3 bases and J gave up 8 bases, with 22 bases separating them. Germline assignment: CDR1 SGHTA and CDR2 FQGNSA. This CDR3 contains 16 residues. The CDR3 nucleotides read TGTGCCAGCAGCTTTTTGGGCAGGCGGACAGAAAGGGGCTACACCTTC. Translation gives CASSFLGRRTERGYTF. The full variable domain, completed using reference TRBV7-2 and TRBJ1-2, is GAGVSQSPSNKVTEKGKDVELRCDPISGHTALYWYRQSLGQGLEFLIYFQGNSAPDKSGLPSDRFSAERTGGSVSTLTIQRTQQEDSAVYLCASSFLGRRTERGYTFGSGTRLTVV.

J is TRBJ2-7 and V is TRBV9, with D hard to call. The CDR3 is 12 residues long. From germline, CDR1 is SGDLS and CDR2 YYNGEE. V was clipped by 3 bases and J by 0 bases, with 4 bases between them. CDR3 nucleotides: TGTGCCAGCAGCGGAAGCTCCTACGAGCAGTACTTC. The encoded protein is CASSGSSYEQYF.

The chain has TRBV20-1 and TRBJ1-1, with 12 nucleotides matching TRBD1. After removal of 6 bases from V and 6 bases from J, the junction contained 11 bases not matched to a gene. Germline assignment: CDR1 DFQATT and CDR2 SNEGSKA (reference sequence). The CDR3 loop spans 15 amino acids. The CDR3 sequence is CSATGTGGWRSEAFF. Written as DNA, the CDR3 is TGCAGTGCAACCGGGACAGGGGGCTGGCGGTCTGAAGCTTTCTTT.

This clonotype came up a few times. J is TRBJ1-1 and V is TRBV7-3; perhaps TRBD1 as D (6 bases). The CDR3 is 14 amino acids. V gave up 5 bases and J gave up 5 bases, with 15 bases separating them. The germline V gene has CDR1 SGHTA and CDR2 FQGTGA. The CDR3 DNA reads as TGTGCCAGCAGCCCGACGGGGGGGCAGACTGAAGCTTTCTTT. Its translation: CASSPTGGQTEAFF.

The V gene is TRBV6-5, the J gene TRBJ2-3, with 10 bases lining up with TRBD2. This CDR3 spans 16 amino acids. Germline V lookup: CDR1 MNHEY, CDR2 SVGAGI. J lost 2 bases, V lost 0 bases, and 2 bases had no gene match. CDR3 in amino acids: CASSYSAGGYTDTQYF. CDR3 nucleotide sequence: TGTGCCAGCAGTTACTCAGCGGGAGGGTACACAGATACGCAGTATTTT.

V and J are TRBV6-1 and TRBJ2-3; D not resolved. The CDR3 is 13 amino acids. Germline CDR1 is MNHNS and CDR2 is SASEGT. The V end lost 6 bases, the J end lost 2 bases, and 9 bases lay between the germline ends. The CDR3 is CASSRGPTDTQYF. DNA for the CDR3: TGTGCCAGCAGCCGCGGACCCACAGATACGCAGTATTTT.

The rearrangement uses TRBV11-2 and TRBJ2-7; D possibly corresponds to TRBD1 (5 bases). The CDR3 covers 15 residues. V was cut by 5 bases and J by 1 base, with 15 bases left in between. Germline assignment: CDR1 SGHAT and CDR2 FQNNGV. This chain's CDR3 is CASSPSRVESYEQYF. CDR3 in DNA: TGTGCCAGCAGCCCGAGCAGGGTGGAGTCCTACGAGCAGTACTTC.

This chain links TRBV7-2 with TRBJ2-1, with D tentatively TRBD2 (5 bases). Germline V lookup: CDR1 SGHTA, CDR2 FQGNSA. V shed 0 bases and J shed 15 bases, with 18 bases lying between them. The CDR3 covers 14 residues. CDR3 in amino acids: CASSLATAVASLFF. Here the CDR3 DNA reads TGTGCCAGCAGCTTAGCCACAGCGGTAGCGAGTCTGTTCTTC. The complete variable domain, with remaining parts taken from reference TRBV7-2 and TRBJ2-1, reads GAGVSQSPSNKVTEKGKDVELRCDPISGHTALYWYRQSLGQGLEFLIYFQGNSAPDKSGLPSDRFSAERTGGSVSTLTIQRTQQEDSAVYLCASSLATAVASLFFGPGTRLTVL.

This chain connects TRBV19 to TRBJ2-1; 11 positions match TRBD2. The J segment lost 7 bases and the V segment lost 6 bases, leaving 14 bases of the junction unmatched. This CDR3 has 17 residues. The germline V gene encodes CDR1 LNHDA and CDR2 SQIVND (reference sequence). The DNA of the CDR3 is TGTGCCAGTAGGGCCCGAAATAGCGGGAGGGCCTTAAATGAGCAGTTCTTC. Amino acids: CASRARNSGRALNEQFF.

J is TRBJ2-7 and V is TRBV5-1; 8 bases line up with TRBD1. CDR3 size: 16 residues. Trimming took 4 bases from V and 0 from J; bases not matched to a gene: 9. Germline V gene lookup returns CDR1 SGHRS and CDR2 YFSETQ. The CDR3 region has the DNA TGCGCCAGCAGCCAATTGCCCGGGACAGGCTCCTACGAGCAGTACTTC. This translates into CASSQLPGTGSYEQYF.

The chain carries TRBV30 and TRBJ2-5; the D gene could be TRBD1 or TRBD2 (5 bases each). There are 14 residues in the CDR3. Germline CDR1 is GTSNPN and CDR2 is SVGIG (reference sequence). Trimming removed 5 bases at V and 1 base at J, with 14 bases between. This CDR3 reads CAWVPGRVQETQYF. The CDR3 DNA is TGTGCCTGGGTTCCAGGGCGGGTCCAAGAGACCCAGTACTTC. The full variable domain, rest sourced from reference TRBV30 and TRBJ2-5, is SQTIHQWPATLVQPVGSPLSLECTVEGTSNPNLYWYRQAAGRGLQLLFYSVGIGQISSEVPQNLSASRPQDRQFILSSKKLLLSDSGFYLCAWVPGRVQETQYFGPGTRLLVL.

This clonotype was picked up one time. J is TRBJ2-5 and V is TRBV14; no clear D. This CDR3 comprises 12 residues. V was cut by 3 bases and J by 2 bases, with 4 bases left in between. The germline V gene encodes CDR1 SGHDN and CDR2 FVKESK. The chain's CDR3 is CASSHTQETQYF. The CDR3 DNA follows: TGTGCCAGCAGCCACACTCAAGAGACCCAGTACTTC.

This clonotype was seen more than once but under ten times. The J gene is TRBJ1-1, the V gene TRBV7-9; D is unclear. V lost 2 bases, J lost 6 bases, and 13 bases lay in between. CDR1 is SEHNR, CDR2 FQNEAQ, per germline (reference sequence). The CDR3 extends over 14 amino acids. CDR3 loop: CASSLHGLYAEAFF. The CDR3 bases are TGTGCCAGCAGCTTACATGGGCTTTATGCTGAAGCTTTCTTT.

The rearrangement links TRBV28 to TRBJ2-7, with 7 bases lining up with TRBD1. V shed 3 bases, J shed 3 bases, and the junction held 20 bases outside the gene matches. The CDR3 spans 19 residues. The germline V gene has CDR1 MDHEN and CDR2 SYDVKM. DNA for the CDR3: TGTGCCAGCAGTTTCCCCACCCAGGGACAGCAGAGGAATTACTACGAGCAGTACTTC. Translating it yields CASSFPTQGQQRNYYEQYF.

The chain joins TRBV7-9 to TRBJ1-4; TRBD1 aligns across 7 bases. Unmatched junction bases numbered 10, after V lost 5 bases and J lost 7 bases. Germline V lookup: CDR1 SEHNR, CDR2 FQNEAQ (reference sequence). This CDR3 comprises 15 residues. In DNA form, the CDR3 reads TGTGCCAGCAGCCCCCCGGGACAGAAACTTGAAAAACTGTTTTTT. This codes for CASSPPGQKLEKLFF.

The chain carries TRBV12-3 or TRBV12-4 and TRBJ2-7, with 8 bases lining up with TRBD1. The CDR3 runs 17 residues. The V gene end was trimmed by 2 bases and the J gene end by 1 base; junction bases not matched to a gene: 10. In nucleotides, the CDR3 is TGTGCCAGCAGTTTAATTATCCCAAGACAGGGGTCCTACGAGCAGTACTTC. This sequence encodes CASSLIIPRQGSYEQYF.

The chain is built from TRBV2 and TRBJ1-5; D possibly corresponds to TRBD1 (5 bases). Germline V gives CDR1 SNHLY, CDR2 FYNNEI. This CDR3 spans 15 amino acids. V was shortened by 4 bases and J by 7 bases, with 17 bases between the two germline ends. The CDR3 is CASSGAGTGGQPQHF. The CDR3 nucleotides are TGTGCCAGCAGTGGAGCAGGGACGGGTGGACAGCCCCAGCATTTT.

This clonotype has just a few counts. The V gene is TRBV2, the J gene TRBJ1-2; maybe TRBD1 (5 bases). Trimming stripped 1 base from V and 3 bases from J, with 12 bases between. This CDR3 contains 15 residues. CDR1 SNHLY and CDR2 FYNNEI come from the germline V gene. In nucleotides, the CDR3 is TGTGCCAGCAGTGAAGATTGGGGGGATGACTATGGCTACACCTTC. Its protein product is CASSEDWGDDYGYTF.

V and J are TRBV20-1 and TRBJ2-1, with D perhaps TRBD1 (5 bases). CDR1 and CDR2 (germline): DFQATT, SNEGSKA (reference sequence). The CDR3 runs to 16 residues. V dropped 1 base and J dropped 8 bases, with 21 bases sitting between them. This chain's CDR3 is CSARAPQKGVGHEQFF. In DNA form, the CDR3 reads TGCAGTGCTAGAGCCCCTCAAAAAGGGGTCGGGCATGAGCAGTTCTTC.

This clonotype was seen a few times. J is TRBJ1-1 and V is TRBV19; TRBD1 aligns across 8 bases. CDR1 LNHDA and CDR2 SQIVND come from the germline V gene (reference sequence). Trimming took 5 bases from V and 0 from J; bases not matched to a gene: 2. CDR3 length: 14 residues. The DNA for the CDR3 is TGTGCCAGTAGTGGGGACAGGTTGAACACTGAAGCTTTCTTT. Encoded protein: CASSGDRLNTEAFF.

This clonotype was observed a few times. The chain links TRBV20-1 to TRBJ2-1; 8 bases match TRBD2. Trimming at V came to 0 bases and at J to 4 bases, leaving 5 bases not matched to a gene. Germline V gives CDR1 DFQATT, CDR2 SNEGSKA (reference sequence). The CDR3 length is 15 residues. CDR3 amino acids: CSARESGSIYNEQFF. Here the CDR3 DNA reads TGCAGTGCTAGAGAAAGCGGGAGTATATACAATGAGCAGTTCTTC.

The V gene is TRBV29-1, the J gene TRBJ2-7, with no clear D. Trimming left V 4 bases short and J 3 bases short, with 7 bases between. Per germline, CDR1 SQVTM and CDR2 ANQGSEA. The length of the CDR3 is 11 residues. Written as DNA, the CDR3 is TGCAGCGTTGGGAACAGCTACGAGCAGTACTTC. Translated: CSVGNSYEQYF.

There are a few counts of this clonotype. The CDR3, as DNA: TGCAGTGCTGCCATCGAAGAGCACGAGCAGTACTTC. This gives the protein CSAAIEEHEQYF. The V gene is TRBV20-1, the J gene TRBJ2-4; D is unclear. The DNA end favors TRBJ2-7, so the J call may be wrong. CDR1 is DFQATT, CDR2 SNEGSKA, per germline (reference sequence). The CDR3 spans 12 residues.